This entry concerns a single TCR beta chain. Genomic DNA from bulk tumor acted as the template, and around 0.55 ug was loaded per sample. Several widely spaced biopsies per primary tumor were taken during surgery. Patients underwent curative surgery for untreated, newly diagnosed non-small cell lung cancer. Multiplex PCR with 32 V and 13 J primers amplified TCR beta CDR3. TCRdb recomputed calls from the multiplex PCR reads with MiXCR, one row per CDR3 protein. The sample includes about 4,500 distinct CDR3 sequences, around 23% of them seen just once. This sample is drawn from a study of immune heterogeneity within non-small cell lung tumors. From germline, CDR1 is GTSNPN and CDR2 SVGIG (reference sequence). The V end lost 3 bases, the J end lost 7 bases, and 10 bases lay between the germline ends. This CDR3 region has 12 residues.

The receptor comes from a man aged 60 to 75 with non-small cell lung cancer. Sequencing was carried out using lung tumor tissue. V gene TRBV30 combines with J gene TRBJ2-1, with D possibly being TRBD2 (6 bases). CDR3 nucleotides: TGTGCCTGGAGCCGGGACTGGAATGAGCAGTTCTTC. The encoded protein is CAWSRDWNEQFF.